This TCR beta chain is from a study of blood T cell repertoires in COVID-19. At the level of the study: Samples came from the United States, Italy and Spain, spanning acute and convalescent COVID-19.

The method was immunoSEQ multiplex PCR; TCRdb's version includes in-frame clones alone and lacks a portion of them. The sample has more than 85,000 clones; around 80% are singletons. The CDR3 runs 16 residues. Germline V lookup: CDR1 MRHNA, CDR2 SNTAGT. Trimming removed 5 bases from V and 5 bases from J, with 21 bases in between. The source is a human donor in a cohort sampled during active or convalescent COVID-19. Sample: peripheral blood. The chain carries TRBV6-4 and TRBJ1-2; TRBD1 might be the D (5 bases). The CDR3 reads CASSPSTQDSLYGYTF. DNA of the CDR3: TGTGCCAGCAGTCCTTCCACCCAAGACAGTTTGTATGGCTACACCTTC.